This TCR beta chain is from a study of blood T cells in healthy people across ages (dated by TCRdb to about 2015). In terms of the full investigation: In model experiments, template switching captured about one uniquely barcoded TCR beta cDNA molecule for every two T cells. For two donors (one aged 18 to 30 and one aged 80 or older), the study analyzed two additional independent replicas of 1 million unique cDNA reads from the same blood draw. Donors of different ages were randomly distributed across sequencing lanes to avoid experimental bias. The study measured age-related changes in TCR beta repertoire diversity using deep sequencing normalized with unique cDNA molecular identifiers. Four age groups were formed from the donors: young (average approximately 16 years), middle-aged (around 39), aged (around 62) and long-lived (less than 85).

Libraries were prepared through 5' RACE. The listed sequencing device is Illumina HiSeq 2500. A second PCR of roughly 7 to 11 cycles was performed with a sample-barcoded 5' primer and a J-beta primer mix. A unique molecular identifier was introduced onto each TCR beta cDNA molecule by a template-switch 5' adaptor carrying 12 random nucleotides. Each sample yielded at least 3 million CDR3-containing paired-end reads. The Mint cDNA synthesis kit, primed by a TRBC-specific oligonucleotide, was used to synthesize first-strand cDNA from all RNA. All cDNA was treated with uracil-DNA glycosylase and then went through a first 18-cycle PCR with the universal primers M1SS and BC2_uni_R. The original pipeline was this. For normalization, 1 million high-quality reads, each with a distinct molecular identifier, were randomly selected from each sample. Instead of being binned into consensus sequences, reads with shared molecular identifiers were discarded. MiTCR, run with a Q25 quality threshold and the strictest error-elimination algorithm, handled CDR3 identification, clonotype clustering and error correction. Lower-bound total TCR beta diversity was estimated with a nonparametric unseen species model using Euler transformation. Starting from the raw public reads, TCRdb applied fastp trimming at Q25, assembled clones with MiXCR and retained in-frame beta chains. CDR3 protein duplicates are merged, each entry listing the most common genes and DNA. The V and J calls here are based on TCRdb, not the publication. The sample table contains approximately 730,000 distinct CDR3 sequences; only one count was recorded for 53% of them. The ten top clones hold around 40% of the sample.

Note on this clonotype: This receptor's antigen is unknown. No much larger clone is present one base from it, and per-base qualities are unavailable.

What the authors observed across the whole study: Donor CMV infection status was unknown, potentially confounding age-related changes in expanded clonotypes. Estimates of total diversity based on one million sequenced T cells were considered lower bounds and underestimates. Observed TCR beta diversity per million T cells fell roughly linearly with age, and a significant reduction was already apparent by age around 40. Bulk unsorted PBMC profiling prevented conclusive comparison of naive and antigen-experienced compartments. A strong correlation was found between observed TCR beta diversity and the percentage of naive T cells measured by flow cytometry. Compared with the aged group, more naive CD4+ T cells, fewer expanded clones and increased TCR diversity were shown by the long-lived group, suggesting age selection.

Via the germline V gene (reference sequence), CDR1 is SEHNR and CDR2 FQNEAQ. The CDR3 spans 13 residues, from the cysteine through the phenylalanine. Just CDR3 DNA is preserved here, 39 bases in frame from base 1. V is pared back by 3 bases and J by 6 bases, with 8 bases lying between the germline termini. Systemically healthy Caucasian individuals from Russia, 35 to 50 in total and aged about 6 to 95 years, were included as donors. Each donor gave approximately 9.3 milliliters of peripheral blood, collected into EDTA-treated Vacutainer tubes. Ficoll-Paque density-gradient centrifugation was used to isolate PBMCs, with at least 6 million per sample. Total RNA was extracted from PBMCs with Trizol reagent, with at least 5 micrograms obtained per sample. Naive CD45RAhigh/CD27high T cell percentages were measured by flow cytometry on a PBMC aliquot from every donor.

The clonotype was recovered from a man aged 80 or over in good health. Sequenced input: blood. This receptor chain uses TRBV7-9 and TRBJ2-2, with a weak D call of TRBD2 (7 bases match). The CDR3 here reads CASSFGGPGELFF. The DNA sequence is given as TGTGCCAGCAGCTTCGGGGGGCCCGGGGAGCTGTTTTTT.